The 25 T cell receptor beta chains below come from one sample, sequenced in a study of cytomegalovirus exposure and HLA in healthy donors. Primers for the PCR totalled 60 Vbeta and 13 Jbeta. Assay: immunoSEQ multiplex PCR; the TCRdb copy retains only in-frame clones and omits some. Among 70,000 to 95,000 clones listed, 65% to 80% were seen once. The sample consisted of PBMCs. These receptors were obtained from a human donor in good health.

The genes are TRBV4-1 and TRBJ2-3; no clear D gene. Trimming took off 5 bases at V and 2 bases at J, with 17 bases between the two ends. The CDR3 is 16 amino acids. The V gene's germline CDR1 is MGHRA and CDR2 YSYEKL. For the CDR3, the DNA is TGCGCCAGCAGCAGGATGAGCCAGACAAACACAGATACGCAGTATTTT. Translating it yields CASSRMSQTNTDTQYF.

This rearrangement joins TRBV7-9 to TRBJ1-2; the match to TRBD1 covers 9 bases. Germline V gene data show CDR1 as SEHNR and CDR2 as FQNEAQ (reference sequence). The CDR3 contains 14 residues. V was clipped by 5 bases and J by 6 bases; unmatched bases: 7. In DNA, the CDR3 is TGTGCCAGCAGCCCGACAGGGGGTCAGAATGGCTACACCTTC. Translation gives CASSPTGGQNGYTF. Full variable domain (rest looked up from reference TRBV7-9 and TRBJ1-2): DTGVSQNPRHKITKRGQNVTFRCDPISEHNRLYWYRQTLGQGPEFLTYFQNEAQLEKSRLLSDRFSAERPKGSFSTLEIQRTEQGDSAMYLCASSPTGGQNGYTFGSGTRLTVV.

V gene TRBV5-6 combines with J gene TRBJ1-2, with 7 bases matching TRBD1. Germline loops: CDR1 SGHDT, CDR2 YYEEEE. With 0 bases clipped from V and 4 bases from J, the junction kept 12 bases outside the gene matches. The CDR3 spans 17 residues. The CDR3 reads CASSLGQGGGPSYGYTF. CDR3 DNA sequence: TGTGCCAGCAGCTTGGGACAGGGAGGAGGGCCCAGCTATGGCTACACCTTC.

This chain uses TRBV2 with TRBJ1-6, with a weak D call TRBD1 (5 bases). The CDR3 covers 14 residues. V lost 4 bases and J 7 bases, leaving 11 bases between the germline ends. CDR1 SNHLY and CDR2 FYNNEI come from the germline V gene. CDR3 nucleotides: TGTGCCAGCAGTGTAGGGGTCGGGAATTCACCCCTCCACTTT. This sequence encodes CASSVGVGNSPLHF. Together with reference TRBV2 and TRBJ1-6, the CDR3 gives the full variable domain: EPEVTQTPSHQVTQMGQEVILRCVPISNHLYFYWYRQILGQKVEFLVSFYNNEISEKSEIFDDQFSVERPDGSNFTLKIRSTKLEDSAMYFCASSVGVGNSPLHFGNGTRLTVT.

The chain is built from TRBV10-3 and TRBJ1-5, with D unclear. V shed 4 bases and J shed 6 bases, with 10 bases lying between them. This CDR3 contains 13 residues. Germline CDR1 is ENHRY and CDR2 is SYGVKD. Here the CDR3 reads CAISAGGLQPQHF. CDR3 bases: TGTGCCATCAGTGCTGGAGGACTTCAGCCCCAGCATTTT.

The J gene is TRBJ1-5, the V gene TRBV6-5; D is possibly TRBD1 (6 bases). CDR1 and CDR2 from the germline V gene are MNHEY and SVGAGI. This CDR3 is 15 amino acids long. V was pared by 6 bases and J by 1 base, with 13 bases between. CDR3 nucleotides: TGTGCCAGCAGAACACGACAGGAGAGCAATCAGCCCCAGCATTTT. Protein: CASRTRQESNQPQHF.

This clone was seen a handful of times. This sequence joins TRBV5-6 and TRBJ1-1; 9 nucleotides align to TRBD1. Per the germline V gene, CDR1 is SGHDT and CDR2 is YYEEEE. V lost 0 bases, J lost 10 bases, and 4 bases stayed unmatched. The CDR3 runs 13 residues. The CDR3 reads CASSLALDRGAFF. The CDR3, as DNA: TGTGCCAGCAGCTTGGCTCTGGACAGGGGAGCTTTCTTT.

The rearrangement links TRBV7-6 to TRBJ1-2, with 7 bases matching TRBD1. In germline, CDR1 is SGHVS, CDR2 FNYEAQ. V shed 2 bases, J shed 3 bases, and the junction held 3 bases outside the gene matches. This CDR3 comprises 14 residues. CDR3 region: CASSLRDRDYGYTF. The CDR3 DNA reads as TGTGCCAGCAGCTTACGAGACAGGGACTATGGCTACACCTTC. The whole variable domain, filled in from reference TRBV7-6 and TRBJ1-2, reads GAGVSQSPRYKVTKRGQDVALRCDPISGHVSLYWYRQALGQGPEFLTYFNYEAQQDKSGLPNDRFSAERPEGSISTLTIQRTEQRDSAMYRCASSLRDRDYGYTFGSGTRLTVV.

There are a few counts of this clone. The chain couples TRBV7-2 to TRBJ1-5; TRBD1 matches at 8 bases. This CDR3 is 17 amino acids long. The germline V gene has CDR1 SGHTA and CDR2 FQGNSA. V shed 2 bases and J 6 bases; nucleotides not matched to a gene: 12. The CDR3 bases are TGTGCCAGCAGCTTAAGGCAGGGGGCTGGCGCAGGTCAGCCCCAGCATTTT. This sequence encodes CASSLRQGAGAGQPQHF.

The chain combines TRBV7-2 with TRBJ1-1; perhaps TRBD1 as D (6 bases). The CDR3 is made up of 15 amino acids. Germline V gives CDR1 SGHTA, CDR2 FQGNSA. Between the trimmed V and J ends, which lost 2 bases and 3 bases, there was a span of 13 bases. In DNA form, the CDR3 reads TGTGCCAGCAGCTTATCAGGGGCCGAGGACACTGAAGCTTTCTTT. The encoded protein is CASSLSGAEDTEAFF. Supplemented by reference TRBV7-2 and TRBJ1-1, the full variable domain reads GAGVSQSPSNKVTEKGKDVELRCDPISGHTALYWYRQSLGQGLEFLIYFQGNSAPDKSGLPSDRFSAERTGGSVSTLTIQRTQQEDSAVYLCASSLSGAEDTEAFFGQGTRLTVV.

This clone was seen more than once but under ten times. This chain connects TRBV6-5 to TRBJ2-7; D is possibly TRBD2 (5 bases). The CDR3 sequence is 12 residues long. V was pared by 5 bases and J by 3 bases, with 8 bases between. From germline, CDR1 is MNHEY and CDR2 SVGAGI. CDR3 DNA sequence: TGTGCCAGCAGTACTAGAGGCTACGAGCAGTACTTC. Amino acids: CASSTRGYEQYF.

The chain employs TRBV27 and TRBJ1-2; D is uncertain. V was pared by 3 bases and J by 6 bases, with 14 bases between. The CDR3 is 14 residues long. Per germline, CDR1 MNHEY and CDR2 SMNVEV (reference sequence). Here the CDR3 reads CASSFGTRGDGYTF. The DNA for the CDR3 is TGTGCCAGCAGTTTTGGAACCCGAGGAGATGGCTACACCTTC.

The V gene is TRBV15, the J gene TRBJ2-3; D remains ambiguous. Germline CDR1 reads LNHNV; CDR2 reads YYDKDF (reference sequence). Deletions cut 0 bases from V and 5 bases from J, with 3 bases between. The CDR3 is made up of 12 amino acids. The DNA of the CDR3 is TGTGCCACCAGCAGAGACAGAGATACGCAGTATTTT. Residues: CATSRDRDTQYF.

The chain links TRBV7-8 to TRBJ2-5; the match to TRBD2 covers 8 bases. The CDR3 sequence is 16 residues long. Per germline, CDR1 SGHVS and CDR2 FQNEAQ. Trimming at V came to 0 bases and at J to 1 base, leaving 4 bases not matched to a gene. The CDR3 coding sequence is TGTGCCAGCAGCTTAGCCGCGGGGGGATTCCAAGAGACCCAGTACTTC. Protein sequence: CASSLAAGGFQETQYF.

This clone was seen once. The rearrangement links TRBV10-1 to TRBJ2-2; 8 nucleotides match TRBD2. The germline CDR1 and CDR2 sequences are WNHNN and SYGVQD (reference sequence). The CDR3 covers 24 residues. V lost 4 bases to trimming and J lost 6 bases; unmatched junction nucleotides: 34. CDR3 loop: CASSARSDLTGHGGAYPFAGELFF. In nucleotides, the CDR3 is TGCGCCAGCAGTGCGCGAAGCGATCTCACAGGGCACGGGGGGGCCTACCCTTTCGCCGGGGAGCTGTTTTTT.

The V gene is TRBV7-6, the J gene TRBJ1-1; TRBD1 aligns across 10 bases. This CDR3 spans 15 amino acids. The V and J ends lost 0 bases and 7 bases, in that order; junction bases with no gene match: 5. Per the germline V gene, CDR1 is SGHVS and CDR2 is FNYEAQ. The CDR3: CASSLAMDRGGEAFF. In DNA, the CDR3 is TGTGCCAGCAGCTTAGCGATGGACAGGGGGGGTGAAGCTTTCTTT.

The chain employs TRBV6-1 and TRBJ2-7, with D possibly matching TRBD2 (7 bases). Trimming left V 1 base short and J 2 bases short, with 12 bases between. Germline V lookup: CDR1 MNHNS, CDR2 SASEGT. This CDR3 has 15 amino acids. Here the CDR3 reads CASSEEGGIAYEQYF. Written as DNA, the CDR3 is TGTGCCAGCAGTGAAGAGGGGGGGATTGCCTACGAGCAGTACTTC.

The CDR3 loop reads CATGTQNYGYTF. The CDR3 DNA reads as TGTGCCACCGGGACTCAAAACTATGGCTACACCTTC. This chain links TRBV5-4 with TRBJ1-2; possibly TRBD1 for D (5 bases). This CDR3 contains 12 residues. V was clipped by 9 bases and J by 2 bases, with 11 bases between them. Germline CDR1 is SGHNT and CDR2 is YYREEE (reference sequence).

The chain links TRBV6-5 to TRBJ2-3, with D possibly being TRBD1 (5 bases). From germline, CDR1 is MNHEY and CDR2 SVGAGI. The germline V and J ends were trimmed by 0 bases and 2 bases, with 9 bases remaining between them. The CDR3 has 15 amino acids. The DNA of the CDR3 is TGTGCCAGCAGTTACTCAAGGGGCCTCACAGATACGCAGTATTTT. It specifies CASSYSRGLTDTQYF.

The chain recombines TRBV19 with TRBJ2-1, with D tentatively TRBD2 (6 bases). Germline loops: CDR1 LNHDA, CDR2 SQIVND (reference sequence). The V gene lost 5 bases and the J gene lost 0 bases, with 23 bases spanning the gap. The CDR3 runs 19 residues. The CDR3 sequence: CASSGGTLEERSSYNEQFF. CDR3 DNA sequence: TGTGCCAGTAGTGGGGGGACTCTTGAGGAAAGGAGCTCCTACAATGAGCAGTTCTTC. The entire variable domain, with the rest obtained from reference TRBV19 and TRBJ2-1, is as follows: DGGITQSPKYLFRKEGQNVTLSCEQNLNHDAMYWYRQDPGQGLRLIYYSQIVNDFQKGDIAEGYSVSREKKESFPLTVTSAQKNPTAFYLCASSGGTLEERSSYNEQFFGPGTRLTVL.

The chain joins TRBV10-1 to TRBJ1-1; 7 bases agree with TRBD1. This CDR3 contains 13 residues. J was trimmed by 5 bases and V by 3 bases; bases with no gene match: 3. Germline V gene data show CDR1 as WNHNN and CDR2 as SYGVQD (reference sequence). CDR3: CASSDTGVTEAFF. The CDR3 nucleotides are TGCGCCAGCAGTGATACAGGGGTAACTGAAGCTTTCTTT.

The J gene is TRBJ1-3, the V gene TRBV7-6, with D possibly matching TRBD1 (5 bases). In germline, CDR1 is SGHVS, CDR2 FNYEAQ. The CDR3 extends over 15 amino acids. The V gene lost 3 bases and the J gene lost 0 bases, with 9 bases spanning the gap. CDR3 amino acids: CASSFLDSSGNTIYF. For the CDR3, the DNA is TGTGCCAGCAGCTTCCTTGACAGCTCTGGAAACACCATATATTTT.

The CDR3 loop is CASSMPDRGYGYTF. In DNA, the CDR3 is TGTGCCAGTAGTATGCCCGACAGGGGCTATGGCTACACCTTC. The J gene is TRBJ1-2, the V gene TRBV19; TRBD1 matches 8 bases. V dropped 3 bases and J dropped 4; count of bases not matched to a gene: 4. CDR1 LNHDA and CDR2 SQIVND come from the germline V gene (reference sequence). This CDR3 comprises 14 residues.

The rearrangement joins TRBV10-1 to TRBJ1-5, with D perhaps TRBD1 (6 bases). The CDR3 has 14 amino acids. Between the trimmed V and J ends, which lost 6 bases and 4 bases, there was a span of 13 bases. Germline loops: CDR1 WNHNN, CDR2 SYGVQD (reference sequence). The chain's CDR3 is CASSPGHTNQPQHF. CDR3 DNA: TGCGCCAGCAGCCCGGGACATACGAATCAGCCCCAGCATTTT.

The chain joins TRBV10-3 to TRBJ2-2, with 12 nucleotides matching TRBD1. The germline V gene encodes CDR1 ENHRY and CDR2 SYGVKD. V trimming: 2 bases; J trimming: 1 base; junction bases outside the gene matches: 5. The CDR3 consists of 18 residues. The CDR3: CAISELGTGGRNTGELFF. DNA of the CDR3: TGTGCCATCAGTGAGCTAGGGACAGGGGGCAGGAACACCGGGGAGCTGTTTTTT.